This T cell receptor beta chain was found in a study of T cell responses to AZD1222 COVID-19 vaccine (dated by TCRdb to the early 2020s). About the study as a whole: TCR sequencing was performed for over 230 trial participants, of whom 200 to 220 were given two doses of AZD1222 and some 26 were given two doses of MenACWY control vaccine. Enrollment into the trials was organized by age into subgroups of 18-55, 56-69 and 70-plus years, and those subgroups contained roughly 160, 29 and 62 TCR-sequenced participants, respectively.

The CDR3 covers 14 residues, taking in both the cysteine and the phenylalanine. The retained sequence is limited to the CDR3, 42 bases, with the frame set at the first base. Germline trimming: 4 bases from V, 10 bases from J; junction bases outside gene matches: 3. Sequences LNHDA (CDR1) and SQIVND (CDR2) are obtained from the germline V gene (reference sequence). Comment on this clone: The antigen this receptor binds is unknown. No much larger clone is present one base from it, and per-base qualities are unavailable.

In light of the paper, this sample's time point label describes: about 28 days (+/-7) after the second vaccine dose. AZD1222 recipients given second doses at about 4 weeks or at about 12 weeks were pooled, since spike-specific TCR depth and breadth were not found to differ between the two schedules. The vaccinee samples were drawn from two UK trials, COV001 and COV002, one of which was a single-blind randomized controlled phase 2/3 trial testing AZD1222 (ChAdOx1 nCoV-19) in healthy adults. For TCRbeta chain sequencing, PBMC samples were collected from trial participants at day 0 and at day 28 after the second dose. Study-wide conclusions, independent of this receptor: Participants were mostly white British and included more females than males, and it was suggested by the authors that clonal diversity may have been underestimated. The 56-69-year group was small, and its depth increase did not reach significance, likely because of low power. The whole spike protein was spanned by vaccine-associated CD4 TCRs, and dominant responses were seen in regions 160-218 and 743-854. Reportedly, close to half of the unique spike-specific TCRs recognized epitopes lying outside the regions that are mutated in the B.1.351 and B.1.1.7 variants. No day 14 peak-response samples were available, so repertoires were characterized only after the peak T cell response. After two AZD1222 doses, spike-specific TCR breadth and depth were significantly higher than at day 0 and than in MenACWY recipients. Conclusions about previously exposed vaccinees were limited because only six AZD1222 recipients were SARS-CoV-2 seropositive at baseline.

The CDR3 regions of human TCRbeta chains were analyzed by immunosequencing. The study's processing was this. Repertoire TCRs were matched against a reference library of SARS-CoV-2-specific TCRs generated with the MIRA antigen-specificity platform. Breadth meant the fraction of unique TCRs that were SARS-CoV-2-associated, whereas depth meant the fraction of total T cells that were SARS-CoV-2-associated. Each spike-specific TCR was assigned to its reactive spike region and to a CD4 or CD8 class using the MIRA data. Log10-transformed breadth and depth values were compared by one-way ANOVA with Sidak's multiple comparisons tests. The clones in this table, taken by TCRdb from immuneACCESS, are in-frame only. Not every clone is retained; where verified, under half of the shortfall comes from an unresolved V gene, and the cause of the rest is unknown. V and J calls and clone size come straight from that table; D and trimming were deduced from the DNA. This sample has about 120,000 clones in its table, and just over 90% of those were observed once. The top ten constitute 5% of the sample.

The input for sequencing was peripheral blood, taken 28 days after the second AZD1222 dose. This sequence was found in an adult who received the AZD1222 COVID-19 vaccine. In this chain, TRBV19 is recombined with TRBJ1-6; TRBD1 aligns with 11 central bases. At the DNA level, the sequence is TGTGCCAGTAGTAGGGACAGGGGGACCTCACCCCTCCACTTT. Translation gives CASSRDRGTSPLHF. Supplemented by the reference TRBV19 and TRBJ1-6 proteins around the CDR3, the complete variable domain is DGGITQSPKYLFRKEGQNVTLSCEQNLNHDAMYWYRQDPGQGLRLIYYSQIVNDFQKGDIAEGYSVSREKKESFPLTVTSAQKNPTAFYLCASSRDRGTSPLHFGNGTRLTVT.